This T cell receptor beta chain emerged from a study of monozygotic twins with inflammatory bowel disease. Following a re-call of the 5' RACE reads, TCRdb has one entry per CDR3 protein and lacks DNA. This listing includes a few hundred thousand distinct CDR3 sequences. Collection of an approximately 2.6 ml blood sample took place per donor. CDR1 SGHNT and CDR2 YENEEA come from the germline V gene. This CDR3 is 15 amino acids long. The origin of this receptor is a human donor with ulcerative colitis or Crohn's disease, or a healthy co-twin of an affected twin (not recorded which). Sequencing was done on a sample of blood. The chain is built from TRBV11-3 and TRBJ2-7; as DNA is missing, the TRBD1 call by TCRdb cannot be tested. CDR3 sequence: CASSPRVGETHEQYF.